This TCR beta chain was captured in a study of cytomegalovirus exposure and HLA in healthy donors. Notes on the study in general: In vitro assays verified that three CMV-associated chains recognized CMV antigens specifically. At a 0.05 false discovery rate, a later analysis found over 15,000 TCR beta sequences to be associated with HLA alleles. A later analysis by the authors found several of the most significant clusters apparently linked to common viral pathogens.

This PCR relied on a set of 60 Vbeta primers and 13 Jbeta primers. The table came from immunoSEQ multiplex PCR; TCRdb's copy has only in-frame clones and leaves some out. The sample has roughly 110,000 clones, about 72% seen once. Comment on this clone: Antigen specificity is unknown. The sample holds other DNA sequences that translate to the same CDR3.

Sequencing input: PBMCs. The receptor was isolated from a man in his late teens or twenties in good health and CMV-seronegative.

The CDR3 sequence is CASQTGNTEAFF. The CDR3 nucleotides read TGTGCCAGCCAGACAGGGAACACTGAAGCTTTCTTT. This sequence joins TRBV28 and TRBJ1-1; D might be TRBD1 (6 bases). The CDR3 loop spans 12 amino acids. CDR1 is MDHEN and CDR2 is SYDVKM in the germline V gene. Deletions cut 8 bases from V and 1 base from J, with 8 bases between.